The clone carrying this T cell receptor (beta chain) was seen a few times. The data were obtained in a study of blood T cell repertoires in COVID-19. For the study at large: The United States, Italy and Spain supplied acute and convalescent COVID-19 samples. PBMCs, B-cell-depleted T cells, or T cells were the source of the cDNA or gDNA that made up the material.

The CDR3 is made up of 15 amino acids. Germline assignment: CDR1 SGHVS and CDR2 FNYEAQ. Trimming stripped 4 bases from V and 4 bases from J, with 14 bases between. Authors' data handling: Estimation of nucleated cell counts was performed using reference gene primer amplification. TCRdb's copy holds only in-frame clones and misses some; the assay was immunoSEQ multiplex PCR. The DNA was the basis for D and trimming; V, J and clone size are from that table. The top ten hold 2% to 2.5% of the sample, which has about 200,000 clones, approximately 87% seen once. The source is a woman between 50 and 59 years old with acute or convalescent COVID-19. Sequenced: peripheral blood. The chain recombines TRBV7-6 with TRBJ1-3, with a tentative D call TRBD1 (5 bases). CDR3 in amino acids: CASSSLTDSGNTIYF. The CDR3 coding sequence is TGTGCCAGCAGCTCCCTGACAGATTCGGGAAACACCATATATTTT. The full variable domain, with the rest looked up from reference TRBV7-6 and TRBJ1-3, is GAGVSQSPRYKVTKRGQDVALRCDPISGHVSLYWYRQALGQGPEFLTYFNYEAQQDKSGLPNDRFSAERPEGSISTLTIQRTEQRDSAMYRCASSSLTDSGNTIYFGEGSWLTVV.